This T cell receptor beta chain was recorded in a study of cytomegalovirus exposure and HLA in healthy donors. Study as a whole: The 100 to 150 validation repertoires were reported in a later analysis to have been generated on the same platform as the approximately 700 first-cohort repertoires.

Libraries were prepared by immunoSEQ multiplex PCR; TCRdb keeps only in-frame clonotypes and omits some of them. The table includes 130,000 to 150,000 clones, more than 80% detected once. The donors were part of the roughly 110-subject validation cohort, which stood apart from the roughly 700-subject first cohort. Broader study findings: The study labeled 164 TCR beta chains cytomegalovirus-associated. First-cohort TCR clusters tended to co-occur in the 90 to 150 validation repertoires, a later analysis found.

There are 12 residues in the CDR3. J lost 2 bases, V lost 6 bases, and 1 base had no gene match. Germline CDR1 and CDR2: SGHNT and YENEEA. Of note for this clone: What it binds is unknown.

The chain is built from TRBV11-3 and TRBJ2-7; the match to TRBD2 covers 7 bases. The sequenced material came from PBMCs. The receptor was isolated from a woman younger than 45 in good health and CMV-seropositive. CDR3 sequence reads: CASRAGTYEQYF. For the CDR3, the DNA is TGTGCCAGCAGAGCGGGGACCTACGAGCAGTACTTC. Together with reference TRBV11-3 and TRBJ2-7, the CDR3 gives the full variable domain: EAGVVQSPRYKIIEKKQPVAFWCNPISGHNTLYWYLQNLGQGPELLIRYENEEAVDDSQLPKDRFSAERLKGVDSTLKIQPAELGDSAVYLCASRAGTYEQYFGPGTRLTVT.